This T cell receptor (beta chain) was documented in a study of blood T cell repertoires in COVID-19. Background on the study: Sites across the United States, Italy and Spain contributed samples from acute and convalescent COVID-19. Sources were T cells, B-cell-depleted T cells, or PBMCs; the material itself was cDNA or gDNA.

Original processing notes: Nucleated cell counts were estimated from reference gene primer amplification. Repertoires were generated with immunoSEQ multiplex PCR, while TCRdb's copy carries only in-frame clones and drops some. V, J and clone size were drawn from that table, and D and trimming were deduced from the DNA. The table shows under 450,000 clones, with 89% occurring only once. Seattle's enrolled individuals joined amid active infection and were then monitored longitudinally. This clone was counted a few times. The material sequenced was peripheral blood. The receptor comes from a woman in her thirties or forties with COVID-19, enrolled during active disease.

CDR3 bases: TGTGCCAGTAGACATGCGGGACAGGGCATCGGTCAGCCCCAGCATTTT. Protein sequence: CASRHAGQGIGQPQHF. The chain uses TRBV19 and TRBJ1-5, with 9 bases lining up with TRBD1. This CDR3 region has 16 residues. Per the germline V gene, CDR1 is LNHDA and CDR2 is SQIVND (reference sequence). V shed 6 bases and J 6 bases; nucleotides not matched to a gene: 12.